This entry is about one TCR beta chain. Trimming removed 3 bases from V and 5 bases from J; junction bases left unmatched: 8. Germline CDR1 and CDR2: DFQATT and SNEGSKA (reference sequence). This CDR3 is 14 amino acids long. The sample comes from a study of T-cell reconstitution after alpha-beta-depleted transplantation in children. The authors prepared the TCRbeta library with unique molecular identifiers. TCRdb recomputed calls from the PCR reads with MiXCR, one row per CDR3 protein. The sample shows around 400,000 distinct CDR3 sequences, around 21% of them seen only once. The receptor's source is a human donor who donated a stem cell graft to a child with acute myeloid leukemia. The chain couples TRBV20-1 to TRBJ2-5, with 8 bases lining up with TRBD2. The sequencing here drew on PBMCs from the stem cell graft donor, taken from the stem cell graft. CDR3 sequence: CSARVREARETQYF. DNA for the CDR3: TGCAGTGCTAGGGTGCGGGAGGCTCGGGAGACCCAGTACTTC.